This T cell receptor (beta chain) is from a study of blood T cells in healthy people across ages (dated by TCRdb to 2014 to 2015). Regarding the study in general: Template switching captured roughly one uniquely barcoded TCR beta cDNA molecule per two T cells in model experiments. The donors were split into four age groups: young (average 16 years), middle-aged (39), aged (roughly 68) and long-lived (under 85). Two additional independent replicas of 1 million unique cDNA reads from the same blood draw were analyzed for two donors (one aged 18 to 29 and one aged 80 or older). To avoid experimental bias, donors of different ages were distributed randomly across sequencing lanes. Using deep sequencing normalized with unique cDNA molecular identifiers, the study measured how TCR beta repertoire diversity changes with age. The paper as a whole reports these results and caveats: Observed TCR beta diversity per million T cells fell roughly linearly with age, and a significant reduction was already apparent by age roughly 40. Observed TCR beta diversity correlated strongly with the percentage of naive T cells measured by flow cytometry. Since profiling was done on bulk unsorted PBMCs, naive and antigen-experienced compartments could not be conclusively compared. Donor CMV infection status was unknown, potentially confounding age-related changes in expanded clonotypes. The long-lived group showed more naive CD4+ T cells, fewer expanded clones and increased TCR diversity than the aged group, suggesting age selection. Estimates of total diversity based on one million sequenced T cells were considered lower bounds and underestimates.

There are a few counts of this clonotype. The antigen it recognizes is unknown. The input lacks base qualities; no much larger clone sits a single base away. Library preparation used 5' RACE. Sequencing was carried out with an Illumina HiSeq 2500. A second PCR of roughly 7 to 11 cycles was performed with a sample-barcoded 5' primer and a J-beta primer mix. Each TCR beta cDNA molecule received a unique molecular identifier from a template-switch 5' adaptor carrying 12 random nucleotides. Each sample yielded at least 3 million CDR3-containing paired-end reads. The Mint cDNA synthesis kit, primed by a TRBC-specific oligonucleotide, was used to synthesize first-strand cDNA from all RNA. Following uracil-DNA glycosylase treatment, all cDNA underwent a first 18-cycle PCR with the universal primers M1SS and BC2_uni_R. In the original analysis: Each sample was normalized by randomly selecting 1 million high-quality reads, each carrying a distinct molecular identifier. Instead of being binned into consensus sequences, reads that shared molecular identifiers were thrown out. MiTCR, set to a Q25 quality threshold and the strictest error-elimination algorithm, was used for CDR3 identification, clonotype clustering and error correction. A nonparametric unseen species model using Euler transformation provided a lower-bound estimate of total TCR beta diversity. TCRdb passed the public sequencing reads through fastp at Q25 and MiXCR, retaining productive beta sequences. Every distinct CDR3 protein forms one entry, paired with its most common genes and DNA. TCRdb assigned the V and J calls; the authors' analysis was not used. This sample is represented by 600,000 to 800,000 distinct CDR3 sequences; over 40% of them were singletons. The ten top clones hold roughly 14% of the sample.

Donors were roughly 40 systemically healthy Caucasian individuals from Russia aged roughly 6 to 90 years. Approximately 9.3 milliliters of peripheral blood were collected from each donor into EDTA-treated Vacutainer tubes. PBMCs were isolated by Ficoll-Paque density-gradient centrifugation, with at least 6 million obtained per sample. Total RNA, at least 6 micrograms per sample, was extracted from PBMCs with Trizol reagent. The percentages of naive CD45RAhigh/CD27high T cells were determined by flow cytometry on a PBMC aliquot from every donor. The specimen sequenced was blood. The sequence was collected from a woman of 80 years or more in good health.

Read as DNA, the sequence is TGTGCCAGCAGCCAAGTGGGGGCTGTGGGTGAAGCTTTCTTT. Its protein reads: CASSQVGAVGEAFF. The chain is encoded by TRBV4-2 joined to TRBJ1-1, with TRBD1 tentatively as D gene (6 bases match). The CDR3 sequence holds 14 residues, the cysteine and phenylalanine included. Only the CDR3 part of the read is kept: 42 bases, read in frame from the first base. Based on the germline V gene, the CDR1 and CDR2 sequences are LGHNA and YNFKEQ. V loses 1 base of germline sequence and J loses 7 bases, and the interval between the two ends is 13 bases.